This entry is about one T cell receptor (beta chain). Its antigen is not identified. V was trimmed by 4 bases and J by 4 bases, leaving 10 bases between them. Germline V lookup: CDR1 MNHNY, CDR2 SVGAGI (reference sequence). The CDR3 runs 13 residues. This entry comes from a study of cytomegalovirus exposure and HLA in healthy donors. It was with 60 Vbeta and 13 Jbeta primers that the PCR ran. Sequencing was performed with immunoSEQ multiplex PCR; in TCRdb, only in-frame clones are kept and a portion is missing. The table shows 65,000 to 80,000 clones, with 79% occurring only once. The study, taken as a whole, reports: According to a later analysis, most TCR beta chains associated with CMV appeared HLA-restricted. When the data were analyzed later, several of the most significant clusters appeared to be linked to common viral pathogens. Accounts indicate the classifier identified cytomegalovirus status with strong specificity and sensitivity.

This receptor was obtained from a woman in her 40s in good health and CMV-seropositive. The source material was PBMCs. The chain carries TRBV6-6 and TRBJ1-2; a possible D gene is TRBD1 (6 bases). The CDR3, as DNA: TGTGCCAGCAGTTTAGGGACACGCTATGGCTACACCTTC. This sequence encodes CASSLGTRYGYTF.